This TCR beta chain was sequenced in a study of T cell repertoires in cytomegalovirus infection. General study points: The response measured ex vivo was dominated by TCR beta clonotypes (HLA-C-restricted and CMV-specific).

This clonotype has a handful of counts. Antigen unknown. MiXCR, applied by TCRdb to the reads, yields one record per CDR3 protein. The data hold approximately 500,000 distinct CDR3 sequences, with approximately 15% observed a single time. CDR3 length: 13 amino acids. The V and J ends lost 0 bases and 1 base respectively, with 3 bases between them. From germline, CDR1 is MGHRA and CDR2 YSYEKL. V is TRBV4-1 and J is TRBJ1-1, with no clear D. This receptor was identified in a human donor in good health (CMV status not recorded). Some clones in this sample may be carry-over from other donors' samples. Sequenced sample: CD8+ T cells from PBMCs. CDR3 loop: CASSQDENTEAFF. The CDR3 region has the DNA TGCGCCAGCAGCCAAGATGAGAACACTGAAGCTTTCTTT.